These 23 T cell receptor beta chains originate from one sample sequenced in a study of radiotherapy plus CTLA-4 blockade in lung cancer (dated 2018 in TCRdb). The library was built by means of the immunoSEQ multiplex PCR assay. TCRdb stores this immuneACCESS table with in-frame sequences only. Part of the clones is absent; in the studies checked, under half of the shortfall reflects unresolved V genes, and no reason is known for the rest. The sample profile shows over 75,000 clones; roughly 80% of them were found once. Clones ranked in the top ten supply 0.82% of the sample. The sample consisted of peripheral blood, taken from a patient treated with radiotherapy plus ipilimumab. The receptor source for this set is a human donor with non-small cell lung cancer who had stable disease on radiotherapy plus ipilimumab.

This clone came up a few times. The chain recombines TRBV28 with TRBJ1-5; D possibly corresponds to TRBD1 (6 bases). CDR3 length: 14 amino acids. Trimming left V 6 bases short and J 1 base short, with 10 bases between. Germline V CDR1 and CDR2: MDHEN, SYDVKM. CDR3 region: CASSRTGSNQPQHF. CDR3 coding DNA: TGTGCCAGCAGCCGAACAGGGAGCAATCAGCCCCAGCATTTT.

The CDR3 protein is CASSREDRDNEQFF. DNA of the CDR3: TGTGCCAGTAGTAGAGAGGACAGAGACAATGAGCAGTTCTTC. This chain links TRBV19 with TRBJ2-1; a weak D match, TRBD1 (6 bases). The germline V gene encodes CDR1 LNHDA and CDR2 SQIVND (reference sequence). V was clipped by 4 bases and J by 5 bases, with 12 bases between them. This CDR3 has 14 amino acids.

The J gene is TRBJ2-1, the V gene TRBV9; D is ambiguous. Germline-derived CDR1 and CDR2 are SGDLS and YYNGEE. Trimming left V 0 bases short and J 9 bases short, with 10 bases between. This CDR3 has 13 amino acids. In DNA form, the CDR3 reads TGTGCCAGCAGCGTAGAAGGGATTAGTGAGCAGTTCTTC. This sequence encodes CASSVEGISEQFF.

The chain carries TRBV7-2 and TRBJ2-1, with 9 nucleotides matching TRBD2. The CDR3 loop spans 16 amino acids. Germline assignment: CDR1 SGHTA and CDR2 FQGNSA. Trimming removed 1 base from V and 6 bases from J; junction bases left unmatched: 7. The CDR3 here is CASSLEGSGSFNEQFF. Here the CDR3 DNA reads TGTGCCAGCAGCTTAGAGGGTAGCGGGAGTTTCAATGAGCAGTTCTTC.

This clone came up a few times. The chain joins TRBV19 to TRBJ2-5, with D perhaps given as TRBD1 or TRBD2 (5 bases each). Trimming took off 5 bases at V and 7 bases at J, with 17 bases between the two ends. The CDR3 contains 14 residues. Germline CDR1 LNHDA, CDR2 SQIVND (reference sequence). This CDR3 is CASSVRGDLRTQYF. The CDR3 DNA reads as TGTGCCAGTAGTGTGCGTGGGGACCTTCGGACCCAGTACTTC. The full variable domain, its missing parts supplied by reference TRBV19 and TRBJ2-5, is DGGITQSPKYLFRKEGQNVTLSCEQNLNHDAMYWYRQDPGQGLRLIYYSQIVNDFQKGDIAEGYSVSREKKESFPLTVTSAQKNPTAFYLCASSVRGDLRTQYFGPGTRLLVL.

The rearrangement joins TRBV5-1 to TRBJ2-2; TRBD2 aligns across 13 bases. CDR1 and CDR2 from the germline V gene are SGHRS and YFSETQ. V shed 4 bases, J shed 0 bases, and the junction held 6 bases outside the gene matches. The CDR3 is 18 amino acids. The CDR3: CASSPGTSGVTNTGELFF. For the CDR3, the DNA is TGCGCCAGCAGCCCCGGGACTAGCGGGGTAACGAACACCGGGGAGCTGTTTTTT.

This chain connects TRBV10-3 to TRBJ2-3; 10 bases fit TRBD1. CDR1 ENHRY and CDR2 SYGVKD come from the germline V gene. J lost 4 bases, V lost 5 bases, and 6 bases had no gene match. The CDR3 has 15 amino acids. CDR3 sequence: CAISTGTGDADTQYF. In nucleotides, the CDR3 is TGTGCCATCAGTACGGGGACAGGGGATGCAGATACGCAGTATTTT.

J is TRBJ2-2 and V is TRBV5-6; 8 bases align to TRBD1. The CDR3 extends over 16 amino acids. The V gene's germline CDR1 is SGHDT and CDR2 YYEEEE. V lost 0 bases, J lost 7 bases, and 8 bases stayed unmatched. The CDR3 DNA follows: TGTGCCAGCAGCTTGGGATCAGGGGGCCCCTTCGGGGAGCTGTTTTTT. It is translated as CASSLGSGGPFGELFF. Using reference TRBV5-6 and TRBJ2-2 for the parts outside the CDR3, the full variable domain is DAGVTQSPTHLIKTRGQQVTLRCSPKSGHDTVSWYQQALGQGPQFIFQYYEEEERQRGNFPDRFSGHQFPNYSSELNVNALLLGDSALYLCASSLGSGGPFGELFFGEGSRLTVL.

The chain has TRBV5-5 and TRBJ2-7, with D possibly TRBD2 on 6 matching bases. CDR1 is SGHKS, CDR2 YYEKEE, per germline (reference sequence). This CDR3 has 14 residues. The V end lost 0 bases, the J end lost 3 bases, and 10 bases lay between the germline ends. This CDR3 reads CASSLAFGSYEQYF. CDR3 DNA sequence: TGTGCCAGCAGCTTGGCGTTCGGGAGCTACGAGCAGTACTTC.

The chain has TRBV19 and TRBJ2-2; D is perhaps TRBD1 (6 bases). The CDR3 covers 17 residues. V shed 3 bases and J shed 6 bases, with 20 bases lying between them. Germline V lookup: CDR1 LNHDA, CDR2 SQIVND (reference sequence). CDR3 loop: CASSMFLQGTGAGELFF. The CDR3 nucleotides read TGTGCCAGTAGTATGTTCCTCCAGGGGACCGGGGCCGGGGAGCTGTTTTTT.

The chain couples TRBV5-4 to TRBJ2-7; 7 bases match TRBD2. The trim removed 4 bases at V and 3 bases at J, leaving 13 bases unmatched. Germline lookup yields CDR1 SGHNT and CDR2 YYREEE (reference sequence). This CDR3 spans 16 amino acids. The CDR3 region is CASSQDAGGSVYEQYF. The CDR3, as DNA: TGTGCCAGCAGCCAAGATGCCGGCGGGAGTGTCTACGAGCAGTACTTC.

The gene calls are TRBV27 and TRBJ2-7; the match to TRBD2 covers 8 bases. J gave up 4 bases and V 8 bases, and 16 bases lay outside the gene matches. Germline-derived CDR1 and CDR2 are MNHEY and SMNVEV (reference sequence). This CDR3 has 16 amino acids. DNA of the CDR3: TGTGCCAGCGGCCGGGGGGGAGCGGAGGGTTCTTACGAGCAGTACTTC. It translates to CASGRGGAEGSYEQYF.

This clone showed up just a few times. CDR3 in amino acids: CASGDRGLSYEQYF. Written as DNA, the CDR3 is TGTGCTAGTGGCGACAGGGGGCTAAGCTACGAGCAGTACTTC. The chain employs TRBV12-5 and TRBJ2-7; 10 bases are shared with TRBD1. The V segment lost 6 bases and the J segment 3 bases; nucleotides outside the gene matches: 5. The length of the CDR3 is 14 residues. In germline, CDR1 is LGHNT, CDR2 FRNRAP.

V usage is TRBV29-1 and J usage is TRBJ2-1, with unresolved D. Germline CDR1 and CDR2: SQVTM and ANQGSEA. This CDR3 has 10 residues. The V end was cut by 4 bases, the J end by 7 bases, with 5 bases between. The CDR3 reads CSVGGNEQFF. CDR3 in DNA: TGCAGCGTTGGGGGAAATGAGCAGTTCTTC.

By sample share, this clone is medium-sized. The rearrangement joins TRBV28 to TRBJ1-2; 9 bases map to TRBD1. V lost 1 base and J lost 4; bases outside the gene matches: 10. This CDR3 contains 17 residues. Germline CDR1 reads MDHEN; CDR2 reads SYDVKM. The DNA of the CDR3 is TGTGCCAGCAGTTTATATTCCCACGGGACAGGGCCCTATGGCTACACCTTC. Its protein product is CASSLYSHGTGPYGYTF.

The chain combines TRBV7-9 with TRBJ2-3; TRBD2 matches 7 bases. Trimming removed 5 bases from V and 9 bases from J; junction bases left unmatched: 5. CDR3 size: 12 residues. The V gene's germline CDR1 is SEHNR and CDR2 FQNEAQ (reference sequence). The CDR3 DNA reads as TGTGCCAGCAGCAGTGGACTAGGAACGCAGTATTTT. Protein: CASSSGLGTQYF.

The chain has TRBV7-3 and TRBJ1-1; D is ambiguous. V gave up 3 bases and J gave up 4 bases, with 15 bases separating them. The germline V gene encodes CDR1 SGHTA and CDR2 FQGTGA. The CDR3 runs to 15 residues. CDR3 residues: CASSLRSRGVTEAFF. Here the CDR3 DNA reads TGTGCCAGCAGCTTGAGAAGTCGCGGGGTCACTGAAGCTTTCTTT.

The rearrangement links TRBV11-1 to TRBJ1-2; D unclear. The CDR3 is 13 amino acids. Germline loops: CDR1 SGHAT, CDR2 FQDESV (reference sequence). V was trimmed by 3 bases and J by 0 bases, leaving 5 bases between them. The CDR3 sequence: CASSFQANYGYTF. Written as DNA, the CDR3 is TGTGCCAGCAGCTTCCAGGCTAACTATGGCTACACCTTC.

V usage is TRBV6-5 and J usage is TRBJ1-1, with D hard to call. Germline-derived CDR1 and CDR2 are MNHEY and SVGAGI. The CDR3 totals 15 residues. The germline V and J ends were trimmed by 2 bases and 1 base, with 11 bases remaining between them. CDR3 coding DNA: TGTGCCAGCAGTTACCTCAATCCGTCGAACACTGAAGCTTTCTTT. Translated, it gives CASSYLNPSNTEAFF.

This clone has a handful of counts. The chain joins TRBV4-1 to TRBJ2-3; possibly TRBD2 for D (6 bases). Deletions cut 4 bases from V and 1 base from J, with 6 bases between. This CDR3 is 13 amino acids long. Germline loops: CDR1 MGHRA, CDR2 YSYEKL. Written as DNA, the CDR3 is TGCGCCAGCAGCCCGGGGGGCACAGATACGCAGTATTTT. It is translated as CASSPGGTDTQYF.

This rearrangement joins TRBV6-6 to TRBJ2-1; maybe TRBD1 (6 bases). Trimming cost V 2 bases and J 6 bases, with 11 bases left between them. This CDR3 is 14 amino acids long. The germline V gene encodes CDR1 MNHNY and CDR2 SVGAGI (reference sequence). As DNA, the CDR3 is TGTGCCAGCAGTTACGGGACACTGCCCAATGAGCAGTTCTTC. The encoded protein is CASSYGTLPNEQFF.

Here the CDR3 DNA reads TGTGCCAGCTCACCACCCCGGGGGGCCCAAGAGACCCAGTACTTC. It is translated as CASSPPRGAQETQYF. The chain combines TRBV18 with TRBJ2-5; TRBD2 is a possible D gene (7 bases). Germline V gives CDR1 KGHSH, CDR2 LQKENI. The CDR3 runs 15 residues. Trimming stripped 0 bases from V and 1 base from J, with 9 bases between.

The chain carries TRBV9 and TRBJ2-1; 14 bases line up with TRBD2. The CDR3 runs 18 residues. V was clipped by 4 bases and J by 7 bases; unmatched bases: 13. The V gene's germline CDR1 is SGDLS and CDR2 YYNGEE. The CDR3 here is CASSTQTSGRALVNEQFF. The CDR3 region has the DNA TGTGCCAGCAGCACCCAGACTAGCGGGAGGGCGTTGGTTAATGAGCAGTTCTTC.